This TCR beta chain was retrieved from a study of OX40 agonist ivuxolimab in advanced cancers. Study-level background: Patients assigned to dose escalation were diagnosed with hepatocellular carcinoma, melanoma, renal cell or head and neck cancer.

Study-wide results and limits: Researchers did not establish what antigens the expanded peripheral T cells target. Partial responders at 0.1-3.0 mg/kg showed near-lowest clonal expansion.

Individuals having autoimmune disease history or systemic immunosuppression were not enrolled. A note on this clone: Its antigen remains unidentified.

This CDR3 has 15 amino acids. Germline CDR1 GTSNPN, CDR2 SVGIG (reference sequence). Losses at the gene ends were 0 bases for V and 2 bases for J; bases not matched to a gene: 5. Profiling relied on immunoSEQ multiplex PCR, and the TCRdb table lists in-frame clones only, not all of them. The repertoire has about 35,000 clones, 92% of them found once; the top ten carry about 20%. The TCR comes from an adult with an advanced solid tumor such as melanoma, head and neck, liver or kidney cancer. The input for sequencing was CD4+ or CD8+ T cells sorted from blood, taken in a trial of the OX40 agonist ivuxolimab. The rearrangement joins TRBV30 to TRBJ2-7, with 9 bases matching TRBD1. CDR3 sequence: CAWSVDRGWTYEQYF. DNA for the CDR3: TGTGCCTGGAGTGTAGACAGGGGGTGGACCTACGAGCAGTACTTC.